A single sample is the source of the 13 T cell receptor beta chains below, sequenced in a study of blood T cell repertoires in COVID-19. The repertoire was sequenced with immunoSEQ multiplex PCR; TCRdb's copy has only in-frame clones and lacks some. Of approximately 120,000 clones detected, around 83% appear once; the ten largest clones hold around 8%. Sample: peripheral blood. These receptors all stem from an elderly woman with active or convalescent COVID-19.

CDR3 nucleotide sequence: TGTGCCACCCGTGGACAGGGGTCAGGCGGGGAGCTGTTTTTT. It is translated as CATRGQGSGGELFF. The rearrangement joins TRBV24-1 to TRBJ2-2, with 9 bases identical to TRBD1. Germline V gene lookup returns CDR1 KGHDR and CDR2 SFDVKD. The V gene end was trimmed by 9 bases and the J gene end by 7 bases; junction bases not matched to a gene: 8. CDR3 length equals 14 residues.

In DNA form, the CDR3 reads TGCGCCAGCCGAATCCAGACAGGAGGGAACACTGAAGCTTTCTTT. Its translation is CASRIQTGGNTEAFF. The chain combines TRBV5-1 with TRBJ1-1, with D maybe TRBD1 (6 bases). There are 15 residues in the CDR3. CDR1 SGHRS and CDR2 YFSETQ come from the germline V gene. Trimming stripped 7 bases from V and 1 base from J, with 17 bases between.

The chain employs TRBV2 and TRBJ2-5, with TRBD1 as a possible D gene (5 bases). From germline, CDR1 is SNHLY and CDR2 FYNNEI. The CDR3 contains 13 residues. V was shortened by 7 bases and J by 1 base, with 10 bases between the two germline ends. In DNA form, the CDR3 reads TGTGCCAGCACCTCTGACAGCCAAGAGACCCAGTACTTC. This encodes CASTSDSQETQYF. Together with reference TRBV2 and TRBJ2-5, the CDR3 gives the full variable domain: EPEVTQTPSHQVTQMGQEVILRCVPISNHLYFYWYRQILGQKVEFLVSFYNNEISEKSEIFDDQFSVERPDGSNFTLKIRSTKLEDSAMYFCASTSDSQETQYFGPGTRLLVL.

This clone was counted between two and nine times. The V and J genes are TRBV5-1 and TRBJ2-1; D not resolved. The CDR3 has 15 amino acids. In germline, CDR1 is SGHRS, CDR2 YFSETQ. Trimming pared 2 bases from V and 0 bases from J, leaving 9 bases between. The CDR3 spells CASSFSSSSYNEQFF. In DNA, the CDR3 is TGCGCCAGCAGCTTTAGTAGCTCCTCCTACAATGAGCAGTTCTTC.

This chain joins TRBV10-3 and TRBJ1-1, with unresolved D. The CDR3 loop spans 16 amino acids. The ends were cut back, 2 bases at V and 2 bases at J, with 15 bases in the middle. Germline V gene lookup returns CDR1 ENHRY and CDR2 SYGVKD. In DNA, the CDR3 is TGTGCCATCAGTGAGGGGTTTGGAGGAGACAACACTGAAGCTTTCTTT. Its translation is CAISEGFGGDNTEAFF.

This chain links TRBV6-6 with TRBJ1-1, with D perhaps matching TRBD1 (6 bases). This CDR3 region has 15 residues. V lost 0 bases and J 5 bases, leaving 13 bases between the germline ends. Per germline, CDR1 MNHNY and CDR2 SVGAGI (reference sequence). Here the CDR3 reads CASSYSVPGETEAFF. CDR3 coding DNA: TGTGCCAGCAGTTACTCGGTGCCAGGGGAAACTGAAGCTTTCTTT.

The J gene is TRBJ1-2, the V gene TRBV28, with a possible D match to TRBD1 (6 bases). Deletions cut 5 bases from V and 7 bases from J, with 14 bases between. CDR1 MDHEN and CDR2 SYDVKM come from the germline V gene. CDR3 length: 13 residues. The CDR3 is CASSPSGVGGYTF. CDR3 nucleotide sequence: TGTGCCAGCAGTCCATCAGGGGTAGGTGGCTACACCTTC.

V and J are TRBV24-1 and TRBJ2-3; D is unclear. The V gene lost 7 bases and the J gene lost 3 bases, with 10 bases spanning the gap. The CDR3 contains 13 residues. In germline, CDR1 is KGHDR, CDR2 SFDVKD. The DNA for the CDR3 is TGTGCCACCAGACTCGACTCGACAGATACGCAGTATTTT. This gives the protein CATRLDSTDTQYF.

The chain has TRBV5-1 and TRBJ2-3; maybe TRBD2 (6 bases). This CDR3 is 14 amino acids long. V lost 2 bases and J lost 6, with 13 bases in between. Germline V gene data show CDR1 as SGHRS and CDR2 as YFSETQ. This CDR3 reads CASSFPGAGDTQYF. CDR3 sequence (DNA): TGCGCCAGCAGCTTCCCGGGAGCAGGGGATACGCAGTATTTT.

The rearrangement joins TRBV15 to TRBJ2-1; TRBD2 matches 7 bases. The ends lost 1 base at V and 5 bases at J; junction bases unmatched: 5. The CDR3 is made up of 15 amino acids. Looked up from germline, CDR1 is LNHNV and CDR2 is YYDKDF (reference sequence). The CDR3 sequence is CATSRALAEHNEQFF. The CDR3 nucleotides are TGTGCCACCAGCAGAGCGCTAGCGGAGCACAATGAGCAGTTCTTC.

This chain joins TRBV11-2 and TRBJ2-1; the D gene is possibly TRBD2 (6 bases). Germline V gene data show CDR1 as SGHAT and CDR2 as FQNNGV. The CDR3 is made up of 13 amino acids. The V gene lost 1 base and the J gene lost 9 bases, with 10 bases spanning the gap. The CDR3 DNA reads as TGTGCCAGCAGCTTAGGTGAAGCGGGTGAGCAGTTCTTC. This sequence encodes CASSLGEAGEQFF.

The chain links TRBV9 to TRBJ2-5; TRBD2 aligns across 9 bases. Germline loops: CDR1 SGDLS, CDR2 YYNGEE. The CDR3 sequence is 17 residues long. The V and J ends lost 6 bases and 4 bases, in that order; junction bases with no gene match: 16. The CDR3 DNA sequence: TGTGCCAGCACGGCTAGCGGGGCGTTTGGGGGTCGAGAGACCCAGTACTTC. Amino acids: CASTASGAFGGRETQYF.

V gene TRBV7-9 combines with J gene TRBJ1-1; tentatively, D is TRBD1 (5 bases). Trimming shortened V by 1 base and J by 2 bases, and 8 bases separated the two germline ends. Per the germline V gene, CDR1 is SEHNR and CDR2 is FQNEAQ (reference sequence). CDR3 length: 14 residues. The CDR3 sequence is CASSLGGGNTEAFF. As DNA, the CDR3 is TGTGCCAGCAGCTTAGGGGGCGGCAACACTGAAGCTTTCTTT. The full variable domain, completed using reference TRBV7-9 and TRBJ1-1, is DTGVSQNPRHKITKRGQNVTFRCDPISEHNRLYWYRQTLGQGPEFLTYFQNEAQLEKSRLLSDRFSAERPKGSFSTLEIQRTEQGDSAMYLCASSLGGGNTEAFFGQGTRLTVV.